Below are 4 T cell receptor beta chains sequenced from a single sample in a study of blood T cells in healthy people across ages. Alongside a J-beta primer mix, a sample-barcoded 5' primer served in a second PCR lasting 7 to 11 cycles. TCRdb called the 5' RACE reads again in MiXCR, with one record for every CDR3 protein. The repertoire includes 270,000 or so distinct CDR3 sequences, 25% to 30% of them detected once, and approximately 30% sits in the top ten. The sequenced material came from blood. These receptors all come from a woman between 65 and 79 years old in good health.

The chain carries TRBV6-2 or TRBV6-3 and TRBJ1-2, with D possibly being TRBD1 (5 bases). This CDR3 contains 15 residues. Looked up from germline, CDR1 is MNHEY and CDR2 is SVGEGT. V lost 8 bases, J lost 2 bases, and 18 bases lay in between. The CDR3 DNA follows: TGTGCCAGCGCTGAGGGAGGGGCGATAAACTATGGCTACACCTTC. Protein: CASAEGGAINYGYTF.

A few counts support this clonotype. The rearrangement uses TRBV11-2 and TRBJ2-3; the match to TRBD2 covers 11 bases. Per germline, CDR1 SGHAT and CDR2 FQNNGV. V lost 5 bases and J lost 2; bases outside the gene matches: 6. This CDR3 has 16 residues. In DNA form, the CDR3 reads TGTGCCAGCAGCCAAGGACTAGCGGGCAACACAGATACGCAGTATTTT. It is translated as CASSQGLAGNTDTQYF.

Only one count was recorded for this clonotype. The rearrangement joins TRBV25-1 to TRBJ2-5; TRBD1 or TRBD2 may be the D gene (5 bases each). The DNA end is more similar to TRBJ2-1, so the J call may be wrong. Germline CDR1 MGHDK, CDR2 SYGVNS. The CDR3 runs to 15 residues. CDR3 nucleotides: TGTGCCAGCAGTGAATATTGGGGGAAGGCTTCGGAGCAGTTCTTC. It translates to CASSEYWGKASEQFF.

This clonotype was counted many times. The chain employs TRBV9 and TRBJ1-4; the match to TRBD1 covers 7 bases. Germline V gene lookup returns CDR1 SGDLS and CDR2 YYNGEE. Losses at the gene ends were 4 bases for V and 0 bases for J; bases not matched to a gene: 9. The CDR3 extends over 17 amino acids. The CDR3 DNA reads TGTGCCAGCAGCCCTCTAAGGAGGGGGCCAACTAATGAAAAACTGTTTTTT. It yields the protein CASSPLRRGPTNEKLFF.